The 13 T cell receptor beta chains in this list originate from one sample, sequenced in a study of cytomegalovirus exposure and HLA in healthy donors. The PCR employed 60 Vbeta primers together with 13 Jbeta primers. Some clones are missing from TCRdb's copy, which holds only in-frame ones; the method was immunoSEQ multiplex PCR. The sample yields about 150,000 clones, 60% to 85% seen once. The sample was PBMCs. These receptors all come from a woman in her thirties or forties in good health and CMV-seronegative.

The rearrangement joins TRBV5-8 to TRBJ2-7; D gene unclear. Germline V gene lookup returns CDR1 SGHTS and CDR2 YDEGEE. CDR3 size: 14 residues. V was cut by 1 base and J by 0 bases, with 8 bases left in between. The CDR3 loop reads CASSLIQASYEQYF. The CDR3 DNA follows: TGTGCCAGCAGCTTGATCCAGGCCTCCTACGAGCAGTACTTC.

The chain employs TRBV5-4 and TRBJ1-2; TRBD1 matches 11 bases. This CDR3 is 18 amino acids long. Trimming removed 3 bases from V and 7 bases from J; junction bases left unmatched: 17. The germline CDR1 and CDR2 sequences are SGHNT and YYREEE (reference sequence). Written as DNA, the CDR3 is TGTGCCAGCAGCTCCACCGGCCCTCGGGACAGGGGGGGAGGTGGCTACACCTTC. Translated: CASSSTGPRDRGGGGYTF.

The V call is TRBV10-3, the J call TRBJ1-3; D possibly corresponds to TRBD1 (6 bases). The CDR3 consists of 15 residues. Germline loops: CDR1 ENHRY, CDR2 SYGVKD. V lost 10 bases and J lost 4, with 20 bases in between. Here the CDR3 DNA reads TGTGCCACCCGAGGGGACACCCTCCCGGGAAACACCATATATTTT. Translating it yields CATRGDTLPGNTIYF.

The chain has TRBV7-9 and TRBJ1-4, with 10 positions matching TRBD1. From germline, CDR1 is SEHNR and CDR2 FQNEAQ (reference sequence). V lost 3 bases to trimming and J lost 3 bases; unmatched junction nucleotides: 4. The CDR3 consists of 16 residues. CDR3 loop: CASSLSGTGANEKLFF. Here the CDR3 DNA reads TGTGCCAGCAGCTTGTCTGGGACAGGGGCTAATGAAAAACTGTTTTTT.

The chain uses TRBV5-6 and TRBJ1-3; no definite D call. This CDR3 contains 14 residues. The V gene's germline CDR1 is SGHDT and CDR2 YYEEEE. The V end was cut by 0 bases, the J end by 0 bases, with 4 bases between. CDR3 residues: CASSLDLSGNTIYF. The CDR3 coding sequence is TGTGCCAGCAGCTTGGATCTCTCTGGAAACACCATATATTTT.

J is TRBJ1-2 and V is TRBV11-1; 8 nucleotides line up with TRBD1. The CDR3 covers 17 residues. Unmatched junction bases numbered 13, after V lost 4 bases and J lost 3 bases. In germline, CDR1 is SGHAT, CDR2 FQDESV (reference sequence). The CDR3 bases are TGTGCCAGCAGCTCCCGACAGGGGTTTATAATGGACTATGGCTACACCTTC. Its translation: CASSSRQGFIMDYGYTF. Complete variable domain (other parts from reference TRBV11-1 and TRBJ1-2): EAEVAQSPRYKITEKSQAVAFWCDPISGHATLYWYRQILGQGPELLVQFQDESVVDDSQLPKDRFSAERLKGVDSTLKIQPAELGDSAMYLCASSSRQGFIMDYGYTFGSGTRLTVV.

V gene TRBV10-3 combines with J gene TRBJ1-5, with no clear D. V was pared by 0 bases and J by 5 bases, with 14 bases between. The germline gives CDR1 ENHRY, CDR2 SYGVKD. The CDR3 contains 16 residues. This CDR3 is CAISESGGGRYQPQHF. CDR3 coding DNA: TGTGCCATCAGTGAGTCGGGAGGAGGGCGGTATCAGCCCCAGCATTTT.

This clone turned up a few times. The rearrangement uses TRBV10-2 and TRBJ2-7, with a tentative D call TRBD2 (5 bases). V was clipped by 7 bases and J by 0 bases, with 10 bases between them. The CDR3 spans 13 residues. The germline V gene encodes CDR1 WSHSY and CDR2 SAAADI. CDR3 loop: CASKERDSYEQYF. DNA of the CDR3: TGCGCCAGCAAAGAGAGGGACTCCTACGAGCAGTACTTC.

This chain connects TRBV19 to TRBJ2-4; possible D gene TRBD1, 6 bases. In germline, CDR1 is LNHDA, CDR2 SQIVND (reference sequence). Between the trimmed V and J ends, which lost 5 bases and 8 bases, there was a span of 13 bases. The CDR3 contains 13 residues. CDR3 nucleotide sequence: TGTGCCAGTAGTCCGATCAGGGGTGACATTCAGTACTTC. This gives the protein CASSPIRGDIQYF. The whole variable domain, remainder taken from reference TRBV19 and TRBJ2-4, is DGGITQSPKYLFRKEGQNVTLSCEQNLNHDAMYWYRQDPGQGLRLIYYSQIVNDFQKGDIAEGYSVSREKKESFPLTVTSAQKNPTAFYLCASSPIRGDIQYFGAGTRLSVL.

This rearrangement joins TRBV6-6 to TRBJ1-5, with TRBD1 matching over 8 bases. Unmatched junction bases numbered 9, after V lost 5 bases and J lost 3 bases. The CDR3 consists of 16 residues. Germline CDR1 MNHNY, CDR2 SVGAGI (reference sequence). This CDR3 reads CASSLTGARINQPQHF. The DNA of the CDR3 is TGTGCCAGCAGTCTGACAGGGGCCCGAATCAATCAGCCCCAGCATTTT.

The chain has TRBV7-8 and TRBJ2-7, with D maybe TRBD1 (5 bases). V was trimmed by 5 bases and J by 0 bases, leaving 11 bases between them. There are 14 residues in the CDR3. CDR1 SGHVS and CDR2 FQNEAQ come from the germline V gene. In DNA, the CDR3 is TGTGCCAGCAGCCCCCCAGGGTTCTCCTACGAGCAGTACTTC. Translated, it gives CASSPPGFSYEQYF.

J is TRBJ2-2 and V is TRBV4-2; D gene uncertain. The germline V and J ends were trimmed by 2 bases and 6 bases, with 4 bases remaining between them. This CDR3 spans 12 amino acids. Germline CDR1 reads LGHNA; CDR2 reads YNFKEQ. CDR3 in amino acids: CASSQRAGELFF. DNA of the CDR3: TGTGCCAGCAGCCAAAGAGCCGGGGAGCTGTTTTTT.

Only a few counts were recorded for this clone. The chain recombines TRBV19 with TRBJ1-1, with a tentative D call TRBD1 (5 bases). Germline-derived CDR1 and CDR2 are LNHDA and SQIVND (reference sequence). The CDR3 is 14 amino acids. V was trimmed by 3 bases and J by 5 bases, leaving 13 bases between them. The CDR3 DNA sequence: TGTGCCAGTAGTATCTCAGGGATTAGTACTGAAGCTTTCTTT. It encodes CASSISGISTEAFF.